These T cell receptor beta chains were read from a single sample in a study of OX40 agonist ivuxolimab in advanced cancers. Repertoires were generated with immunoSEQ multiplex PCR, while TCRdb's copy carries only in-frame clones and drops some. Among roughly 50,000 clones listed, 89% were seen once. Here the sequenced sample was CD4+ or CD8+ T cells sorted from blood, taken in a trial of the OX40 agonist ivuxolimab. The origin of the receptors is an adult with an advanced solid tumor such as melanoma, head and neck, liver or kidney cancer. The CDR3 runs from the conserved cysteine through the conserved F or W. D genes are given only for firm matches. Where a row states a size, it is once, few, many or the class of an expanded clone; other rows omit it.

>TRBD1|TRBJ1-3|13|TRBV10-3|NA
CAISEGQGNTIYF
TGTGCCATCAGTGAGGGACAGGGGAACACCATATATTTT
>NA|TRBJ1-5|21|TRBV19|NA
CASSIDLGHKGIRISNQPQHF
TGTGCCAGTAGTATAGATCTCGGACATAAGGGCATTCGTATAAGCAATCAGCCCCAGCATTTT
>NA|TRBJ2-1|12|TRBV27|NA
CATKSYIDEQFF
TGTGCCACCAAATCATATATTGATGAGCAGTTCTTC
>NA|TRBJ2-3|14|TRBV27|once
CASSLRSSTDTQYF
TGTGCCAGCAGTTTGAGGTCAAGCACAGATACGCAGTATTTT
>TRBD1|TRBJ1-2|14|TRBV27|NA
CASSLSGTGDGYTF
TGTGCCAGCAGTTTATCCGGGACAGGGGATGGCTACACCTTC
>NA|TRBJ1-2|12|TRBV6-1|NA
CASTEIGGGYTF
TGTGCCAGCACGGAGATTGGTGGCGGCTACACCTTC
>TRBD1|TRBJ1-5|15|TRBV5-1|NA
CASSWTGGVNQPQHF
TGCGCCAGCAGCTGGACAGGGGGCGTCAATCAGCCCCAGCATTTT
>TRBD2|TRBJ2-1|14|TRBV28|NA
CASRLAGGLVEQFF
TGTGCCAGCAGACTAGCGGGGGGGCTGGTTGAGCAGTTCTTC
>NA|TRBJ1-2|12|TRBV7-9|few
CASSLEENGYTF
TGTGCCAGCAGCTTAGAGGAAAATGGCTACACCTTC
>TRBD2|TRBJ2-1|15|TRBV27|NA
CASSLTSGVNNEQFF
TGTGCCAGCAGTTTAACTAGCGGGGTCAACAATGAGCAGTTCTTC
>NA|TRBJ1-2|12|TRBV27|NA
CASSSTGSDYTF
TGTGCCAGCAGTAGCACAGGGTCTGACTACACCTTC
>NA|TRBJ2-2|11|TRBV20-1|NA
CSARGTGELFF
TGCAGTGCCCGTGGGACCGGGGAGCTGTTTTTT
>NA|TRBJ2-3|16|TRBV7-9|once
CASSSPTETSTDTQYF
TGTGCCAGCAGTTCTCCGACAGAAACTAGCACAGATACGCAGTATTTT
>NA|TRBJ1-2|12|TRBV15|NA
CATSRAAGVDTF
TGTGCCACCAGCAGAGCGGCAGGGGTTGATACCTTC
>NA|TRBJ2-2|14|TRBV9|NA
CASSVVGLTGELFF
TGTGCCAGCAGCGTAGTGGGATTAACCGGGGAGCTGTTTTTT
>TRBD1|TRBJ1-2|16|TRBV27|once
CASSLLGQGANYGYTF
TGTGCCAGCAGTTTATTGGGACAGGGGGCTAACTATGGCTACACCTTC
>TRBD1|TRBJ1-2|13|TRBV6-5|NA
CASRNRGYYGYTF
TGTGCCAGCAGAAACAGGGGTTACTATGGCTACACCTTC
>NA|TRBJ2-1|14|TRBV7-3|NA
CASSFAGNYNEQFF
TGTGCCAGCAGCTTTGCAGGGAACTACAATGAGCAGTTCTTC
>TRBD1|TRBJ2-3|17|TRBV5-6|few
CASSLKWGQGGADTQYF
TGTGCCAGCAGCTTGAAGTGGGGACAGGGAGGAGCAGATACGCAGTATTTT
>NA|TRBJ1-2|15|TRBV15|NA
CATSSQTWTGSGYTF
TGTGCCACCAGCTCTCAAACCTGGACGGGTAGTGGCTACACCTTC
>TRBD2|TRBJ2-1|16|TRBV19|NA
CASSIFSGGTYNEQFF
TGTGCCAGTAGTATCTTTAGCGGGGGAACCTACAATGAGCAGTTCTTC
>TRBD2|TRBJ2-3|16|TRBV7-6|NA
CASSVIAGGSADTQYF
TGTGCCAGCAGCGTAATAGCGGGGGGTTCCGCAGATACGCAGTATTTT
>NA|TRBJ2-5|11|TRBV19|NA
CASKAGPTQYF
TGTGCCAGTAAGGCGGGGCCAACCCAGTACTTC
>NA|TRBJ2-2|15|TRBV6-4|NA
CASSDSDRDTGELFF
TGTGCCAGCAGTGACTCCGACAGAGACACCGGGGAGCTGTTTTTT
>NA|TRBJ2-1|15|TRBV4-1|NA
CASSQDYYSYNEQFF
TGCGCCAGCAGCCAGGACTATTACTCCTACAATGAGCAGTTCTTC
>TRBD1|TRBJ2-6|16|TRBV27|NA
CASREQGAQGANVLTF
TGTGCCAGCAGGGAACAGGGGGCGCAGGGGGCCAACGTCCTGACTTTC
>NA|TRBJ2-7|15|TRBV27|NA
CASTYSGQGSDEQYF
TGTGCCAGCACTTATTCGGGGCAGGGGTCTGACGAGCAGTACTTC
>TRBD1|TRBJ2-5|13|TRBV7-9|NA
CASSLGTGETQYF
TGTGCCAGCAGCTTGGGGACAGGAGAGACCCAGTACTTC
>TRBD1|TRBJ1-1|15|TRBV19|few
CASSPGTGIITEAFF
TGTGCCAGTAGTCCCGGGACAGGGATAATCACTGAAGCTTTCTTT
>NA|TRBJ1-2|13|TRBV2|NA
CASSESGGYGYTF
TGTGCCAGCAGTGAGTCAGGAGGCTATGGCTACACCTTC
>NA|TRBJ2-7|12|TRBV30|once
CAWRSQSYEQYF
TGTGCCTGGAGGAGCCAGTCCTACGAGCAGTACTTC
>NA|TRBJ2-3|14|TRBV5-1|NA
CASSLVEGPDTQYF
TGCGCCAGCAGCTTGGTGGAGGGCCCAGATACGCAGTATTTT
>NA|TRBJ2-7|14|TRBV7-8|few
CASSSLGLESEQYF
TGTGCCAGCAGCTCTTTGGGCCTAGAGAGTGAGCAGTACTTC
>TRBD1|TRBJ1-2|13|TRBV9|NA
CASSTQGGYGYTF
TGTGCCAGCAGCACCCAGGGGGGGTATGGCTACACCTTC
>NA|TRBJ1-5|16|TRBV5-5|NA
CASSLVYQNSNQPQHF
TGTGCCAGCAGCTTGGTGTACCAGAATAGCAATCAGCCCCAGCATTTT
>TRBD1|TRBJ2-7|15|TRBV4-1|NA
CASSQTVAGGYEQYF
TGCGCCAGCAGCCAAACCGTTGCAGGGGGATACGAGCAGTACTTC
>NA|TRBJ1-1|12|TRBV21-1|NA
CASSPRALGAFF
TGTGCCAGCAGCCCCCGGGCGCTTGGGGCTTTCTTT